The 5 T cell receptor beta chains below all came from one sample that was sequenced in a study of cytomegalovirus exposure and HLA in healthy donors. Only in-frame clones appear in the TCRdb table, and some are missing; sequencing was by immunoSEQ multiplex PCR. The sample records about 190,000 clones, roughly 84% being singletons. Specimen: PBMCs. All receptors derive from a man younger than 35 in good health and CMV-seropositive.

This chain links TRBV10-1 with TRBJ2-7; no reliable D call. V was shortened by 9 bases and J by 6 bases, with 12 bases between the two germline ends. Germline V CDR1 and CDR2: WNHNN, SYGVQD (reference sequence). The CDR3 has 11 residues. CDR3 region: CARISTGEQYF. In DNA, the CDR3 is TGCGCCAGGATATCTACGGGCGAGCAGTACTTC.

J is TRBJ1-1 and V is TRBV5-1, with 9 bases matching TRBD1. The germline V gene encodes CDR1 SGHRS and CDR2 YFSETQ. V lost 4 bases, J lost 11 bases, and 9 bases stayed unmatched. This CDR3 region has 13 residues. CDR3 residues: CASSPGQGFLAFF. The CDR3, as DNA: TGCGCCAGCAGCCCGGGACAGGGATTTCTTGCTTTCTTT. The full variable domain, its missing parts supplied by reference TRBV5-1 and TRBJ1-1, is KAGVTQTPRYLIKTRGQQVTLSCSPISGHRSVSWYQQTPGQGLQFLFEYFSETQRNKGNFPGRFSGRQFSNSRSEMNVSTLELGDSALYLCASSPGQGFLAFFGQGTRLTVV.

The J gene is TRBJ1-2, the V gene TRBV5-6; D gene ambiguous. The germline V and J ends were trimmed by 2 bases and 8 bases, with 19 bases remaining between them. This CDR3 is 15 amino acids long. CDR1 SGHDT and CDR2 YYEEEE come from the germline V gene. The CDR3 sequence: CASSFGTVPSGGYTF. The CDR3 DNA reads TGTGCCAGCAGCTTCGGCACGGTCCCATCGGGGGGCTACACCTTC.

This chain links TRBV7-2 with TRBJ2-2; D is undetermined. V dropped 3 bases and J dropped 10 bases, with 21 bases sitting between them. Germline V gene sequence: CDR1 SGHTA, CDR2 FQGNSA. This CDR3 has 16 residues. CDR3 amino acids: CASSFAAPPSAVELFF. CDR3 nucleotide sequence: TGTGCCAGCAGCTTCGCAGCTCCTCCCAGTGCGGTGGAGCTGTTTTTT.

The chain combines TRBV28 with TRBJ2-5, with unresolved D. This CDR3 region has 14 residues. Germline CDR1 MDHEN, CDR2 SYDVKM. V lost 5 bases and J lost 2, with 12 bases in between. The CDR3 sequence is CASSPPVRQETQYF. CDR3 nucleotide sequence: TGTGCCAGCAGTCCACCGGTCAGGCAAGAGACCCAGTACTTC. Combining the CDR3 with reference TRBV28 and TRBJ2-5 gives the whole variable domain DVKVTQSSRYLVKRTGEKVFLECVQDMDHENMFWYRQDPGLGLRLIYFSYDVKMKEKGDIPEGYSVSREKKERFSLILESASTNQTSMYLCASSPPVRQETQYFGPGTRLLVL.